This is a list of T cell receptor beta chains from one sample in a study of beta chain features in type 1 diabetes. The table came from immunoSEQ multiplex PCR; TCRdb's copy has only in-frame clones and leaves some out. Found here are 28,000 or so clones, roughly two thirds of them singletons; the top ten hold about 2.4%. The sample consisted of Tregs from blood. The receptors come from a woman under 40 with type 1 diabetes. Both conserved end residues are part of each CDR3. Fields, in order: CDR3 length, V gene, J gene, CDR3 protein.

len: 14; v_gene: TRBV4-1; j_gene: TRBJ1-1; CDR3aa: CASSQGQGASEAFF
len: 16; v_gene: TRBV5-1; j_gene: TRBJ2-6; CDR3aa: CASSPRQGAGANVLTF
len: 13; v_gene: TRBV25-1; j_gene: TRBJ2-1; CDR3aa: CASTESGYNEQFF
len: 15; v_gene: TRBV7-9; j_gene: TRBJ1-4; CDR3aa: CASSLAGQGAEKLFF
len: 15; v_gene: TRBV29-1; j_gene: TRBJ2-2; CDR3aa: CSVGGQGVNTGELFF
len: 14; v_gene: TRBV10-2; j_gene: TRBJ2-7; CDR3aa: CASSDAGNSYEQYF
len: 13; v_gene: TRBV7-9; j_gene: TRBJ1-5; CDR3aa: CASSKTGDQPQHF
len: 14; v_gene: TRBV18; j_gene: TRBJ2-3; CDR3aa: CASSGTAGASTQYF
len: 14; v_gene: TRBV7-2; j_gene: TRBJ2-1; CDR3aa: CASSPQGAYNEQFF
len: 15; v_gene: TRBV7-9; j_gene: TRBJ2-6; CDR3aa: CASSLAGAGANVLTF
len: 14; v_gene: TRBV30; j_gene: TRBJ1-2; CDR3aa: CAWSSGTGGFSYTF
len: 15; v_gene: TRBV5-1; j_gene: TRBJ2-7; CDR3aa: CASSWGTGPSYEQYF
len: 14; v_gene: TRBV5-1; j_gene: TRBJ2-1; CDR3aa: CANSLEGTSGEQFF
len: 15; v_gene: TRBV6-5; j_gene: TRBJ2-3; CDR3aa: CASSALAGSTDTQYF
len: 15; v_gene: TRBV28; j_gene: TRBJ2-3; CDR3aa: CASSFEVAYTDTQYF
len: 17; v_gene: TRBV18; j_gene: TRBJ1-3; CDR3aa: CASSPGTVRASGNTIYF
len: 14; v_gene: TRBV6-5; j_gene: TRBJ2-5; CDR3aa: CASRLAGGLETQYF
len: 15; v_gene: TRBV5-1; j_gene: TRBJ2-7; CDR3aa: CASSLLAGGLYEQYF
len: 15; v_gene: TRBV6-1; j_gene: TRBJ1-6; CDR3aa: CASRKTGGSGSPLHF
len: 13; v_gene: TRBV2; j_gene: TRBJ2-2; CDR3aa: CASSERATGELFF
len: 16; v_gene: TRBV4-2; j_gene: TRBJ2-3; CDR3aa: CASSPLSGRTTDTQYF
len: 15; v_gene: TRBV2; j_gene: TRBJ1-5; CDR3aa: CASSFFQGARQPQHF
len: 13; v_gene: TRBV5-1; j_gene: TRBJ2-1; CDR3aa: CASSSQTDNEQFF
len: 16; v_gene: TRBV7-3; j_gene: TRBJ1-2; CDR3aa: CASSPNGRGGRYGYTF
len: 14; v_gene: TRBV19; j_gene: TRBJ2-1; CDR3aa: CASSIAGVGNEQFF
len: 15; v_gene: TRBV18; j_gene: TRBJ2-1; CDR3aa: CASSRPGGSRDEQFF